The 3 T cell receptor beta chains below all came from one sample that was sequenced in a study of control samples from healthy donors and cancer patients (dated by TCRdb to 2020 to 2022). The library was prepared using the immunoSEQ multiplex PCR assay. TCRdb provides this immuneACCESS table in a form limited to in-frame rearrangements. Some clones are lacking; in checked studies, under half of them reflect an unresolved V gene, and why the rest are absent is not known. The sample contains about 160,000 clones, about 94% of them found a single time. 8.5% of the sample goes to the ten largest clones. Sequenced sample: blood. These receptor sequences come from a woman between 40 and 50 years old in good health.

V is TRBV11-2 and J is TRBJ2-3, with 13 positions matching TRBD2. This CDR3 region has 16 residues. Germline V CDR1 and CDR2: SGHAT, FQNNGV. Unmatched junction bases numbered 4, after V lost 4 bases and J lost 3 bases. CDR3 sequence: CASSSLAGGLTDTQYF. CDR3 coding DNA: TGTGCCAGCAGCTCACTAGCGGGAGGGCTAACAGATACGCAGTATTTT.

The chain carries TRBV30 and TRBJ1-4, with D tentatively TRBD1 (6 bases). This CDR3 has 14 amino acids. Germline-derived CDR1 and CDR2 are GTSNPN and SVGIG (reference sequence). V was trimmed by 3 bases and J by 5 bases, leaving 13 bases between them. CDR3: CAWSWGASNEKLFF. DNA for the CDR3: TGTGCCTGGAGCTGGGGGGCCTCCAATGAAAAACTGTTTTTT.

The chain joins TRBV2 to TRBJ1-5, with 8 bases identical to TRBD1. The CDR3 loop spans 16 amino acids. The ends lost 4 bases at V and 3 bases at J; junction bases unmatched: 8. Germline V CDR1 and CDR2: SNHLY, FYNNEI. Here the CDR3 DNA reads TGTGCCAGCAGTGGGACCCGGACAGGGTACAATCAGCCCCAGCATTTT. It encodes CASSGTRTGYNQPQHF.